One sample yielded the 3 T cell receptor beta chains listed below, sequenced in a study of memory CD4+ T cells and cytomegalovirus serostatus. Single viable CD3+CD4+CD8-CD45RO+ cells were sorted as the memory CD4+ T cells. TCRdb's table, derived via immunoSEQ multiplex PCR, lists solely in-frame clones and lacks some. The sample yields 50,000 to 75,000 clones, around 86% seen once. The specimen sequenced was memory CD4+ T cells from blood. The receptor set was obtained from an adult in good health and CMV-seronegative.

Here the CDR3 reads CASSQDPPGQGAQPQHF. Here the CDR3 DNA reads TGCGCCAGCAGCCAAGATCCCCCCGGACAGGGGGCACAGCCCCAGCATTTT. This chain uses TRBV4-1 with TRBJ1-5; the match to TRBD1 covers 11 bases. After removal of 0 bases from V and 7 bases from J, the junction contained 8 bases not matched to a gene. Germline V gene data show CDR1 as MGHRA and CDR2 as YSYEKL. The CDR3 runs 17 residues.

The chain couples TRBV2 to TRBJ2-7, with TRBD2 matching over 7 bases. Trimming at V came to 4 bases and at J to 1 base, leaving 10 bases not matched to a gene. This CDR3 contains 16 residues. Germline values: CDR1 SNHLY, CDR2 FYNNEI. The CDR3 bases are TGTGCCAGCAGTGGGACTTCTAGCGGATCATCCTACGAGCAGTACTTC. Residues: CASSGTSSGSSYEQYF.

The rearrangement links TRBV18 to TRBJ1-2, with TRBD1 matching 9 bases. The CDR3 is 15 amino acids. The ends lost 3 bases at V and 4 bases at J; junction bases unmatched: 6. Germline values: CDR1 KGHSH, CDR2 LQKENI. CDR3 sequence: CASSPRQGEAYGYTF. CDR3 nucleotide sequence: TGTGCCAGCTCACCTCGACAGGGGGAGGCCTATGGCTACACCTTC. Together with reference TRBV18 and TRBJ1-2, the CDR3 gives the full variable domain: NAGVMQNPRHLVRRRGQEARLRCSPMKGHSHVYWYRQLPEEGLKFMVYLQKENIIDESGMPKERFSAEFPKEGPSILRIQQVVRGDSAAYFCASSPRQGEAYGYTFGSGTRLTVV.